This T cell receptor (beta chain) comes out of a study of T cells expressing NK-cell markers (dated by TCRdb to the early 2020s). Concerning the study at large: Three sorted T-cell subsets (CD3+CD56+NKG2C+, CD3+CD56+NKG2C- and CD3+CD56-NKG2C+) from under ten donors had their TCR beta-chain repertoires profiled. Randomly selected healthy volunteers, three men and five women, were used as the eight sequenced donors. Sequencing of the libraries produced 2 x 150 bp reads on Illumina HiSeq 2000/2500, MiSeq or NextSeq. Among the eight sequenced donors, only one was HCMV-seronegative, while the other seven were HCMV-seropositive. Overall results and qualifications from the work: Those dominant clonotypes were again the most abundant among CD3+CD56-NKG2C+ cells in several donors, at about 28.3-65%. In five to seven donors, the dominant CD3+CD56+NKG2C+ clonotypes were found to rank among the top 10 CD8+ clonotypes and to make up about 1.0-8% of CD8+ T cells. It remained unclear whether the expanded NKG2C-expressing T cell clones were specific for HCMV antigens.

Looking up the germline V gene (reference sequence) yields CDR1 WNHNN and CDR2 SYGVQD. Reading from cysteine to phenylalanine, the CDR3 counts 12 amino acids. No DNA was logged. A word on this clonotype: There is no known antigen for this receptor.

This sample was sequenced with an Illumina HiSeq 2000. The TCR beta cDNA libraries were made using 5'RACE template switching, a step that added both a universal primer site and unique molecular identifiers. cDNA synthesis was primed from the TCR beta constant segment, followed by two successive PCR amplification steps. Regarding the original processing steps: Reads were demultiplexed and grouped by UMI with MIGEC, and clonotypes were assembled and quantified with MiTCR. To remove erroneous sequences, TCR cDNA sequences were retained only when supported by two or more reads. The tcR package was used for downstream repertoire analysis, with clonotypes matched between fractions based on CDR3 nucleotide sequence plus V segment. VDJmatch was used to annotate antigen specificity against VDJdb, with one amino acid substitution in CDR3 permitted. The reads, reprocessed by TCRdb, yield one row per CDR3 protein sequence and no DNA. The V and J calls, along with clone size, are taken from TCRdb and not from the paper's own processing. This sample's records show about 390,000 distinct CDR3 sequences. 9.5% to 12% of the sample is taken by the ten largest.

To determine HCMV serostatus, a commercial ELISA kit was used to detect HCMV-specific IgG in serum. Peripheral blood mononuclear cells were isolated from blood by Ficoll density gradient centrifugation. The chain employs TRBV10-1 and TRBJ1-1; TCRdb lists TRBD1, though no DNA is available to test this call. The specimen sequenced was blood T cells: a sorted CD56 or NKG2C T cell subset, CD4+ or CD8+ T cells, or bulk PBMC T cells (not recorded which). This TCR was recovered from a woman in her forties or fifties in good health. Donor details come from another sample of the same person, matched by shared clones. The CDR3 here reads CASGRVNTEAFF.